This TCR beta chain was retrieved from a study of CD4 T cells in relation to SARS-CoV-2 and coronaviruses. Study results and limitations: Each donor contributed either pre-pandemic or post-infection samples, not both.

Sequencing used immunoSEQ multiplex PCR; TCRdb keeps in-frame clones, though not all of them. The sample lists some 40,000 clones; about 79% were seen once. The CDR3 has 11 residues. Per germline, CDR1 LGHDT and CDR2 YNNKEL (reference sequence). The V and J ends lost 8 bases and 5 bases respectively, with 9 bases between them. For roughly ten days, roughly 9.4 x 10^4 sorted CD4+ cells grew with T cell-depleted PBMCs and CEF. Concerning this clone itself: Its specificity is unknown.

This sequence was found in an adult with COVID-19. V and J are TRBV3-1 (or the pseudogene TRBV3-2) and TRBJ2-5; D is undetermined. The specimen sequenced was naive CD4+ T cells from PBMCs, cultured in vitro. The subset denotes: naive CD4+ T cells isolated by negative enrichment. The CDR3 sequence: CASGAVETQYF. In DNA form, the CDR3 reads TGTGCCAGCGGCGCAGTGGAGACCCAGTACTTC.